Shown below are 14 T cell receptor beta chains from a single sample sequenced in a study of T cells expressing NK-cell markers. After re-calling the 5' RACE reads, TCRdb lists one entry per CDR3 protein, DNA absent. The table for this sample gives 300,000 to 450,000 distinct CDR3 sequences. Sequenced: blood T cells: a sorted CD56 or NKG2C T cell subset, CD4+ or CD8+ T cells, or bulk PBMC T cells (not recorded which). These receptors originate from a man aged 18-75 years in good health.

The V call is TRBV20-1, the J call TRBJ1-2; TCRdb names TRBD1, which stays unverified in the absence of DNA. Germline V CDR1 and CDR2: DFQATT, SNEGSKA (reference sequence). The CDR3 spans 14 residues. The CDR3 loop reads CSARALTGRYGYTF.

The chain has TRBV7-9 and TRBJ1-4; the TCRdb D gene call, TRBD1, has no DNA to confirm it. The CDR3 totals 14 residues. The V gene's germline CDR1 is SEHNR and CDR2 FQNEAQ (reference sequence). Here the CDR3 reads CASTWTGFNEKLFF.

The J gene is TRBJ2-2, the V gene TRBV7-9; the D call from TCRdb, TRBD1, cannot be confirmed without DNA. Germline loops: CDR1 SEHNR, CDR2 FQNEAQ (reference sequence). The CDR3 is 16 amino acids. This CDR3 is CASSQTAITNTGELFF.

The chain carries TRBV5-5 and TRBJ2-2; TCRdb indicates TRBD1, and absent DNA this call remains unverified. This CDR3 comprises 14 residues. Germline CDR1 SGHKS, CDR2 YYEKEE (reference sequence). The CDR3 reads CASQGSRLTGELFF.

This chain uses TRBV7-2 with TRBJ2-6; TCRdb returns TRBD2, unconfirmable since there is no DNA. The CDR3 is 20 amino acids. Germline CDR1 is SGHTA and CDR2 is FQGNSA. The CDR3 is CASSSSGSSGGSPGANVLTF.

The chain is built from TRBV3-1 and TRBJ2-7. This CDR3 spans 12 amino acids. Germline-derived CDR1 and CDR2 are LGHDT and YNNKEL (reference sequence). The CDR3 spells CASSQSIDKRYF.

This chain uses TRBV7-6 with TRBJ2-1; TCRdb proposes TRBD1, but this gene call is untestable without DNA. Germline V gives CDR1 SGHVS, CDR2 FNYEAQ. The CDR3 is 18 residues long. The CDR3 here is CASSLARFRRQDDNEQFF. The full variable domain, completed using reference TRBV7-6 and TRBJ2-1, is GAGVSQSPRYKVTKRGQDVALRCDPISGHVSLYWYRQALGQGPEFLTYFNYEAQQDKSGLPNDRFSAERPEGSISTLTIQRTEQRDSAMYRCASSLARFRRQDDNEQFFGPGTRLTVL.

The chain employs TRBV14 and TRBJ2-7; lacking DNA, the TRBD1 call made by TCRdb goes unchecked. Germline V gene data show CDR1 as SGHDN and CDR2 as FVKESK. The CDR3 has 15 residues. The CDR3 reads CASSQVGGGGYEQYF.

V usage is TRBV28 and J usage is TRBJ1-2; TCRdb names TRBD1, which stays unverified in the absence of DNA. Germline V lookup: CDR1 MDHEN, CDR2 SYDVKM. This CDR3 is 18 amino acids long. This CDR3 is CASSFLAPRGAPYYGYTF.

The chain has TRBV19 and TRBJ2-2; without DNA, the TCRdb call of TRBD1 cannot be checked. The germline CDR1 and CDR2 sequences are LNHDA and SQIVND (reference sequence). The CDR3 length is 18 residues. The CDR3 sequence is CASSPGQHPIANTGELFF. The whole variable domain, filled in from reference TRBV19 and TRBJ2-2, reads DGGITQSPKYLFRKEGQNVTLSCEQNLNHDAMYWYRQDPGQGLRLIYYSQIVNDFQKGDIAEGYSVSREKKESFPLTVTSAQKNPTAFYLCASSPGQHPIANTGELFFGEGSRLTVL.

This chain connects TRBV29-1 to TRBJ2-5; lacking DNA, the TRBD2 call made by TCRdb goes unchecked. This CDR3 is 13 amino acids long. From germline, CDR1 is SQVTM and CDR2 ANQGSEA. The CDR3 is CSVEEGGGETQYF.

The rearrangement uses TRBV6-6 and TRBJ2-3. The CDR3 runs 13 residues. Germline CDR1 is MNHNY and CDR2 is SVGAGI (reference sequence). This CDR3 is CASSYMLADTQYF.

The rearrangement links TRBV7-8 to TRBJ1-1. The CDR3 covers 13 residues. CDR1 is SGHVS, CDR2 FQNEAQ, per germline. CDR3 in amino acids: CASSITPRTEAFF.

The rearrangement uses TRBV20-1 and TRBJ2-1; there is no DNA to check the TCRdb D call of TRBD2. This CDR3 region has 15 residues. CDR1 DFQATT and CDR2 SNEGSKA come from the germline V gene (reference sequence). The CDR3 loop is CSAPSGPSGGNEQFF.